A selection of T cell receptor beta chains follows, all from one sample in a study of blood T cell repertoires in COVID-19. Clones were read by immunoSEQ multiplex PCR, and TCRdb kept only the in-frame ones, dropping some. This repertoire shows approximately 200,000 clones, about 80% found once; its top ten account for about 2.4%. The sequencing sample was made of peripheral blood. Source of these receptors: a woman aged 55 to 70 with acute or convalescent COVID-19. Both conserved end residues are part of each CDR3. A D gene is named only where the DNA matches it firmly. Some rows mark clone size as missing; the rest say once, few, many or name a class of expanded clone.

V	J	size	D	DNA	CDR3
TRBV5-1	TRBJ1-2	NA	NA	TGCGCCAGCAGCTTAAACTTACAGGGCTATGGCTACACCTTC	CASSLNLQGYGYTF
TRBV24-1	TRBJ2-1	NA	TRBD2	TGTGCCACCGGAGCTAGCGGGGGGGCCACCTACAATGAGCAGTTCTTC	CATGASGGATYNEQFF
TRBV9	TRBJ2-7	NA	NA	TGTGCCAGCAGCGGCGGCCCCGACCGCCGAAGGGAGCAGTACTTC	CASSGGPDRRREQYF
TRBV7-2	TRBJ1-3	NA	NA	TGTGCCAGCAAACCTGGATGGGGGGGAGTCTCTGGAAACACCATATATTTT	CASKPGWGGVSGNTIYF
TRBV20-1	TRBJ2-5	NA	TRBD1	TGCAGTGCTAGTTTGGACAGGGCGCGGGAGACCCAGTACTTC	CSASLDRARETQYF
TRBV10-3	TRBJ2-2	NA	NA	TGTGCCATCGCGCTAGCAGCGAACACCGGGGAGCTGTTTTTT	CAIALAANTGELFF
TRBV5-6	TRBJ1-4	few	TRBD1	TGTGCCAGCAGCGGCGACAGGGGGGGAACCCTGGAAAAACTGTTTTTT	CASSGDRGGTLEKLFF
TRBV5-5	TRBJ2-7	NA	TRBD1	TGTGCCAGCAGCGAGGACAGGGTAAGCTCCTACGAGCAGTACTTC	CASSEDRVSSYEQYF
TRBV2	TRBJ2-1	NA	NA	TGTGCCAGTTACAGCTCCGACACCTATAATGAGCAGTTCTTC	CASYSSDTYNEQFF
TRBV7-2	TRBJ1-5	NA	NA	TGTGCCAGCAGCTTATTTGGGCGTGCGCTCAATCAGCCCCAGCATTTT	CASSLFGRALNQPQHF
TRBV6-5	TRBJ1-1	NA	NA	TGTGCCAGCAGTAGAACCAGGGGACTGAACACTGAAGCTTTCTTT	CASSRTRGLNTEAFF
TRBV7-3	TRBJ2-5	NA	TRBD2	TGTGCCAGCAGCTTAGGGCTAGCGGGAGGCCTTCAGTACTTC	CASSLGLAGGLQYF
TRBV10-3	TRBJ1-4	NA	NA	TGTGCCATCAGTGAGTCGTCGGGGGAAAAACTGTTTTTT	CAISESSGEKLFF
TRBV19	TRBJ1-2	NA	TRBD1	TGTGCCAGTAGTATCCGTAGACAGGGGAGTTATGGCTACACCTTC	CASSIRRQGSYGYTF